The 9 T cell receptor beta chains below all came from one sample that was sequenced in a study of T cell responses to AZD1222 COVID-19 vaccine (dated by TCRdb to the early 2020s). The library was generated by the immunoSEQ multiplex PCR assay. In its TCRdb copy, this immuneACCESS table keeps in-frame sequences only and misses some clones. Where compared with another copy, unresolved V genes explain less than half of these, and the others have no known cause. The sample includes approximately 79,000 clones, with about 90% observed a single time. Roughly 15% of the sample comes from the top ten. Reading the label with the study, this specimen's time point is: baseline before first vaccination. The material sequenced was peripheral blood, taken on day 0 of AZD1222 vaccination. The origin of the receptors is an adult in good health.

The chain couples TRBV27 to TRBJ1-6; D not resolved. The germline V gene has CDR1 MNHEY and CDR2 SMNVEV (reference sequence). The V end lost 3 bases, the J end lost 9 bases, and 18 bases lay between the germline ends. This CDR3 has 16 amino acids. CDR3: CASSFLQPARGSPLHF. The CDR3 DNA is TGTGCCAGCAGTTTCCTGCAGCCCGCCCGGGGTTCACCCCTCCACTTT.

The V call is TRBV15, the J call TRBJ2-1; TRBD2 agrees at 12 bases. The J segment lost 4 bases and the V segment lost 0 bases, leaving 10 bases of the junction unmatched. The CDR3 sequence is 19 residues long. From germline, CDR1 is LNHNV and CDR2 YYDKDF (reference sequence). For the CDR3, the DNA is TGTGCCACCAGCAGAGAGCCCCCCCGGACTAGCGGGGTATACAATGAGCAGTTCTTC. It yields the protein CATSREPPRTSGVYNEQFF.

The J gene is TRBJ2-3, the V gene TRBV20-1; D is unresolved. This CDR3 spans 10 amino acids. Germline-derived CDR1 and CDR2 are DFQATT and SNEGSKA (reference sequence). V dropped 7 bases and J dropped 4 bases, with 6 bases sitting between them. CDR3 bases: TGCAGTGTTGGCTCAGATACGCAGTATTTT. It yields the protein CSVGSDTQYF.

This chain uses TRBV6-5 with TRBJ2-3, with 10 bases matching TRBD2. V shed 5 bases and J 4 bases; nucleotides not matched to a gene: 6. Per germline, CDR1 MNHEY and CDR2 SVGAGI. This CDR3 is built from 15 residues. CDR3 sequence reads: CASSPSGSVADTQYF. In DNA form, the CDR3 reads TGTGCCAGCAGTCCTAGCGGGAGTGTGGCAGATACGCAGTATTTT.

The chain recombines TRBV11-2 with TRBJ1-6, with D uncertain. The CDR3 runs 15 residues. V lost 4 bases and J lost 2, with 9 bases in between. Germline V lookup: CDR1 SGHAT, CDR2 FQNNGV. The CDR3 loop is CASSSPGTYNSPLHF. Written as DNA, the CDR3 is TGTGCCAGCAGCTCTCCGGGGACCTATAATTCACCCCTCCACTTT.

This clone was picked up one time. J is TRBJ2-1 and V is TRBV2; 12 positions match TRBD1. CDR1 is SNHLY, CDR2 FYNNEI, per germline. The CDR3 length is 17 residues. The J segment lost 3 bases and the V segment lost 6 bases, leaving 9 bases of the junction unmatched. This chain's CDR3 is CASRRPGQGAGYNEQFF. For the CDR3, the DNA is TGTGCCAGCAGACGTCCGGGACAGGGGGCCGGCTACAATGAGCAGTTCTTC.

The genes are TRBV6-5 and TRBJ2-7; no clear D. The CDR3 has 14 amino acids. Deletions cut 5 bases from V and 0 bases from J, with 11 bases between. Germline V lookup: CDR1 MNHEY, CDR2 SVGAGI. This chain's CDR3 is CASSPGLTSYEQYF. DNA for the CDR3: TGTGCCAGCAGTCCAGGATTAACCTCCTACGAGCAGTACTTC.

J is TRBJ1-3 and V is TRBV7-9; tentatively, D is TRBD1 (5 bases). Germline V gene lookup returns CDR1 SEHNR and CDR2 FQNEAQ (reference sequence). V was cut by 8 bases and J by 3 bases, with 14 bases left in between. This CDR3 is 14 amino acids long. The chain's CDR3 is CASQGTFVGNTIYF. The CDR3 region has the DNA TGTGCCAGCCAGGGAACATTTGTTGGAAACACCATATATTTT.

This chain links TRBV5-6 with TRBJ2-2; 7 bases agree with TRBD1. Trimming removed 0 bases from V and 0 bases from J; junction bases left unmatched: 2. Per the germline V gene, CDR1 is SGHDT and CDR2 is YYEEEE. CDR3 length equals 16 residues. The CDR3 coding sequence is TGTGCCAGCAGCTTGGGGGACAGAGCGAACACCGGGGAGCTGTTTTTT. This sequence encodes CASSLGDRANTGELFF.